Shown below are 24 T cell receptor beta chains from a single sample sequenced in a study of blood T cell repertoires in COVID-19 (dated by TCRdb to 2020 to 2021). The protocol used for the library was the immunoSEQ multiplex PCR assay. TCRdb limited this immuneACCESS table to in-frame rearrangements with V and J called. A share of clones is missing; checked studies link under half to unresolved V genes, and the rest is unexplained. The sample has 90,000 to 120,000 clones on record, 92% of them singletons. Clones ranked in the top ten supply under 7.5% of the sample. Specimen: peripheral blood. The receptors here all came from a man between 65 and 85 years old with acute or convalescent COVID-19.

CDR3 nucleotide sequence: TGTGCCAGCAGTGATTGGACAGGGCTAAATTCACCCCTCCACTTT. It is translated as CASSDWTGLNSPLHF. The chain employs TRBV2 and TRBJ1-6; TRBD1 matches 8 bases. Per the germline V gene, CDR1 is SNHLY and CDR2 is FYNNEI. The junction had 5 bases not matched to a gene; V was cut back by 3 bases and J by 7 bases. The CDR3 runs to 15 residues.

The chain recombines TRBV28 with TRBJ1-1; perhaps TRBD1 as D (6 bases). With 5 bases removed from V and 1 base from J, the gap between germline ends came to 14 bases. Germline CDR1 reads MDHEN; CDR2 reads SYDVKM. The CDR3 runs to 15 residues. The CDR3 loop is CASSVAGVRNTEAFF. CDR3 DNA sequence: TGTGCCAGCAGTGTAGCAGGGGTAAGGAACACTGAAGCTTTCTTT. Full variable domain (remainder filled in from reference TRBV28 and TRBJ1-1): DVKVTQSSRYLVKRTGEKVFLECVQDMDHENMFWYRQDPGLGLRLIYFSYDVKMKEKGDIPEGYSVSREKKERFSLILESASTNQTSMYLCASSVAGVRNTEAFFGQGTRLTVV.

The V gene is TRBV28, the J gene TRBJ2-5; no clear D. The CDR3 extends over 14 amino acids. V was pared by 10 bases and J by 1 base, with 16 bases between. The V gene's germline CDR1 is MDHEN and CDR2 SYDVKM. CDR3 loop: CATSLSGPQETQYF. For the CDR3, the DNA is TGTGCCACCTCCCTGTCAGGCCCCCAAGAGACCCAGTACTTC.

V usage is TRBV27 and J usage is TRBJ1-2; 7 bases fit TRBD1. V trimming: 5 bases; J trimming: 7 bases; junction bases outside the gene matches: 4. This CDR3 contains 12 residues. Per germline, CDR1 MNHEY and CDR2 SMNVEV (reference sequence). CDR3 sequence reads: CASSAPGGGYTF. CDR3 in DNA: TGTGCCAGCAGTGCCCCAGGGGGTGGCTACACCTTC.

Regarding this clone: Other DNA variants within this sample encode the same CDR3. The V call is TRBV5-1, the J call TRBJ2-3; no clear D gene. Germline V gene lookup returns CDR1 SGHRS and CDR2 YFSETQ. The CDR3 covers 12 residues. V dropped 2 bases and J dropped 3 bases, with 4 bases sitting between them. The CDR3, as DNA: TGCGCCAGCAGCTTAACAACAGATACGCAGTATTTT. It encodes CASSLTTDTQYF.

In nucleotides, the CDR3 is TGTGCCAGCAGCCCGATGACAGGGGGGAACACTGAAGCTTTCTTT. Protein sequence: CASSPMTGGNTEAFF. The chain recombines TRBV11-2 with TRBJ1-1, with 9 positions matching TRBD1. The V and J ends lost 5 bases and 1 base, in that order; junction bases with no gene match: 5. Germline V lookup: CDR1 SGHAT, CDR2 FQNNGV. The CDR3 spans 15 residues.

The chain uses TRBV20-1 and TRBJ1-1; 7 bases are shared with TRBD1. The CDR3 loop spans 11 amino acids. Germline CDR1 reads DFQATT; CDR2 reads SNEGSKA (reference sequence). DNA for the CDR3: TGCGGGGGACAGATGAACACTGAAGCTTTCTTT. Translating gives CGGQMNTEAFF.

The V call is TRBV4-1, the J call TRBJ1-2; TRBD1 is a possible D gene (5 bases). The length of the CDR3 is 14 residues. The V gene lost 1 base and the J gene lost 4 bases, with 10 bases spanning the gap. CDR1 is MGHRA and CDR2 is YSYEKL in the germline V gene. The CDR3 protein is CASSQGPGGYGYTF. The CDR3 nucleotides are TGCGCCAGCAGCCAAGGGCCGGGGGGCTATGGCTACACCTTC.

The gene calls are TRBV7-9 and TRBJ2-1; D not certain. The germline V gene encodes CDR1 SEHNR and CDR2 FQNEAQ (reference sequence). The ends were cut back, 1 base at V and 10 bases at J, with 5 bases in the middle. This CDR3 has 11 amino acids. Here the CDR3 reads CASSLVEEQFF. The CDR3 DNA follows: TGTGCCAGCAGCTTAGTAGAGGAGCAGTTCTTC.

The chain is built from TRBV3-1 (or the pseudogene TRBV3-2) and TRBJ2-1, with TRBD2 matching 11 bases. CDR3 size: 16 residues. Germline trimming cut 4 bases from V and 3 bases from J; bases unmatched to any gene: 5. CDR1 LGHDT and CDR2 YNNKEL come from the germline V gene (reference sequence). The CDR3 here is CASSPRTSGYYNEQFF. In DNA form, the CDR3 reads TGTGCCAGCAGCCCAAGGACTAGCGGGTACTACAATGAGCAGTTCTTC.

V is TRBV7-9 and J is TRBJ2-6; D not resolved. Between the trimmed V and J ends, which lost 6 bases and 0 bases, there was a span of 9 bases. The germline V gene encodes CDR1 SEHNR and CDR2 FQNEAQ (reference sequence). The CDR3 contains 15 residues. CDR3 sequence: CASSPSGSGANVLTF. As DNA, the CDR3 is TGTGCCAGCAGTCCCTCAGGCTCTGGGGCCAACGTCCTGACTTTC. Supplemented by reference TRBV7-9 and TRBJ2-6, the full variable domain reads DTGVSQNPRHKITKRGQNVTFRCDPISEHNRLYWYRQTLGQGPEFLTYFQNEAQLEKSRLLSDRFSAERPKGSFSTLEIQRTEQGDSAMYLCASSPSGSGANVLTFGAGSRLTVL.

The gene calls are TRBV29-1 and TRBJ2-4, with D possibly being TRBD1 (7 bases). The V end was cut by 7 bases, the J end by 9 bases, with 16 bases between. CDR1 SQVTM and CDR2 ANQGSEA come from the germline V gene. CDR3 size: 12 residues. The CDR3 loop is CSAQGGRGIQYF. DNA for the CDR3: TGCAGCGCCCAGGGGGGCAGGGGCATTCAGTACTTC.

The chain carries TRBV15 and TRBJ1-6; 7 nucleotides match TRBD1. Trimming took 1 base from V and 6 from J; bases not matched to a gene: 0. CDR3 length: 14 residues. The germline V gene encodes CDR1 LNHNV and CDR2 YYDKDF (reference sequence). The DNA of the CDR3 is TGTGCCACCAGCAGAGGGGACAGTAATTCACCCCTCCACTTT. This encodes CATSRGDSNSPLHF. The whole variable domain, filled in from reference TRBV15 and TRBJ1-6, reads DAMVIQNPRYQVTQFGKPVTLSCSQTLNHNVMYWYQQKSSQAPKLLFHYYDKDFNNEADTPDNFQSRRPNTSFCFLDIRSPGLGDTAMYLCATSRGDSNSPLHFGNGTRLTVT.

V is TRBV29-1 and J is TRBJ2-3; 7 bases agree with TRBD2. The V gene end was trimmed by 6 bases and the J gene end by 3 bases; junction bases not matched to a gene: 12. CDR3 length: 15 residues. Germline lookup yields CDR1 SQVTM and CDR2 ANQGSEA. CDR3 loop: CSVPSAPGGTDTQYF. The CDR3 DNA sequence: TGCAGCGTCCCCTCGGCCCCGGGGGGAACAGATACGCAGTATTTT.

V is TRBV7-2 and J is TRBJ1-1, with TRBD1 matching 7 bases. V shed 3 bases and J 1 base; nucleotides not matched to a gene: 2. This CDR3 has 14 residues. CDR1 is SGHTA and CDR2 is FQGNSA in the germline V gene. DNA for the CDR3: TGTGCCAGCAGCTTCCGGACAGGGAACACTGAAGCTTTCTTT. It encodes CASSFRTGNTEAFF.

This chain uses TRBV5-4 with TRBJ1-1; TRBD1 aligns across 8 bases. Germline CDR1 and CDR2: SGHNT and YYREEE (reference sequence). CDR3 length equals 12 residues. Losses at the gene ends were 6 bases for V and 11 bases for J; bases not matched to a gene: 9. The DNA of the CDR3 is TGTGCCAGCACTAGGACAGGGTCACGGGCTTTCTTT. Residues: CASTRTGSRAFF.

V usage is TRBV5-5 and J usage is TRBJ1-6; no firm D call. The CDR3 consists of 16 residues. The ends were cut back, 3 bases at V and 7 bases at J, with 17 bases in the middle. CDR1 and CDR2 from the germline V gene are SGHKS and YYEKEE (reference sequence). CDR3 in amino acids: CASSSLEGRINSPLHF. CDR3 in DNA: TGTGCCAGCAGCTCCCTAGAGGGTCGCATCAATTCACCCCTCCACTTT.

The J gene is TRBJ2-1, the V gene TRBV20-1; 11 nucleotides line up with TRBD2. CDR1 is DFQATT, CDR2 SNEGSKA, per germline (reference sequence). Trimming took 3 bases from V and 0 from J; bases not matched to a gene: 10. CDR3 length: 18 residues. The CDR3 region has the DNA TGCAGTGCTAGTAGTCTAGCGGGGGGATGGAGCTCCTACAATGAGCAGTTCTTC. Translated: CSASSLAGGWSSYNEQFF.

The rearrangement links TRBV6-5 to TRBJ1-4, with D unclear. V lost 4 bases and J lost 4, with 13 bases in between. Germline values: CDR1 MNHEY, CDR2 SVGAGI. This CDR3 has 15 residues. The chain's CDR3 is CASSSHSPINEKLFF. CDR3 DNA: TGTGCCAGCAGTTCTCACTCCCCCATTAATGAAAAACTGTTTTTT.

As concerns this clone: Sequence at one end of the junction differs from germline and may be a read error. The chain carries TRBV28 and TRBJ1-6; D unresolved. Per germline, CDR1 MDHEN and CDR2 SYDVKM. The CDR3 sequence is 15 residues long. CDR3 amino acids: CASSPHSPDNSPLHF. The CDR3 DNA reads TGTGCCAGCAGCCCCCACAGTCCGGATAACTCACCCCTCCACTTT.

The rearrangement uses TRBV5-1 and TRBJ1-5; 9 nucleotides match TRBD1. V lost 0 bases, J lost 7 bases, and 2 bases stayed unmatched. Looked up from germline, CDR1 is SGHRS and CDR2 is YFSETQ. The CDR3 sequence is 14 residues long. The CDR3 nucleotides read TGCGCCAGCAGCTTGGGGACAGGGGTCCAGCCCCAGCATTTT. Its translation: CASSLGTGVQPQHF.

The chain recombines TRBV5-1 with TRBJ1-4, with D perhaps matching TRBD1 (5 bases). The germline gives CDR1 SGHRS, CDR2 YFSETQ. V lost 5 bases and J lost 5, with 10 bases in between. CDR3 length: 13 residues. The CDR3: CASRWQGNEKLFF. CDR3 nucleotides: TGCGCCAGCAGGTGGCAGGGCAATGAAAAACTGTTTTTT.

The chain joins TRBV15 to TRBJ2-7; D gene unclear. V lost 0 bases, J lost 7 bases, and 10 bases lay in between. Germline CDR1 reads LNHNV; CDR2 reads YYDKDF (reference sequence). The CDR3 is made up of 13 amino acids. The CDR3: CATSRDFAREQYF. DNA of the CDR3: TGTGCCACCAGCAGAGATTTTGCGCGAGAGCAGTACTTC. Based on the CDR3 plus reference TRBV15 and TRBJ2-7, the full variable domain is DAMVIQNPRYQVTQFGKPVTLSCSQTLNHNVMYWYQQKSSQAPKLLFHYYDKDFNNEADTPDNFQSRRPNTSFCFLDIRSPGLGDTAMYLCATSRDFAREQYFGPGTRLTVT.

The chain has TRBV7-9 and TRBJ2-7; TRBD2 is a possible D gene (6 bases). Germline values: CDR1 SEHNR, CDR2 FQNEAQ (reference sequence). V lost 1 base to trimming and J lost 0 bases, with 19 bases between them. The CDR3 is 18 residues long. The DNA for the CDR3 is TGTGCCAGCAGCTTAGGCGGGGCCGTTACCTTACGCTCCTACGAGCAGTACTTC. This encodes CASSLGGAVTLRSYEQYF.